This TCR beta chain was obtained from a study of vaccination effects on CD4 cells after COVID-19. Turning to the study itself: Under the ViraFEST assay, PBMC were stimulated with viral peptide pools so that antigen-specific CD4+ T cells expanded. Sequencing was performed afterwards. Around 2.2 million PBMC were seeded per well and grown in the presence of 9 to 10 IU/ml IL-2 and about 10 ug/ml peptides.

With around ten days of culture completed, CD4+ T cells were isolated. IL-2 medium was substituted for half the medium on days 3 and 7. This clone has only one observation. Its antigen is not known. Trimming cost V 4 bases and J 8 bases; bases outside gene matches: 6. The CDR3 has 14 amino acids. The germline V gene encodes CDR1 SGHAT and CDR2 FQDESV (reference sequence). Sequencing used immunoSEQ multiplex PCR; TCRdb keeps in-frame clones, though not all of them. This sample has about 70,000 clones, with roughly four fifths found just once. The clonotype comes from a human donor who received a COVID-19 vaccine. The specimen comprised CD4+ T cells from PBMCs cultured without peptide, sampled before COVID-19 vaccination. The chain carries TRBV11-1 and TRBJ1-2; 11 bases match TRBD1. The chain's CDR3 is CASSWTGGAQGYTF. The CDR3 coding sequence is TGTGCCAGCAGCTGGACAGGGGGCGCACAGGGCTACACCTTC.